A single sample is the source of the 32 T cell receptor beta chains below, sequenced in a study of beta chain features in type 1 diabetes. Of the isolated RNA, all was reverse transcribed, and so the sequenced material was expressed TCRB transcripts. Profiling relied on immunoSEQ multiplex PCR, and the TCRdb table lists in-frame clones only, not all of them. The sample records 200,000 to 250,000 clones, around 10% being singletons. Source material: naive CD4+ T cells from blood. The receptors originated from a woman aged 18-29 years in good health.

The V and J genes are TRBV5-4 and TRBJ2-5, with D uncertain. The CDR3 contains 13 residues. V was cut by 1 base and J by 3 bases, with 7 bases left in between. Germline V gives CDR1 SGHNT, CDR2 YYREEE (reference sequence). In DNA form, the CDR3 reads TGTGCCAGCAGCTTGTGGGCAGAAGAGACCCAGTACTTC. Amino acid sequence: CASSLWAEETQYF.

This clone has a handful of counts. Within the sample, other DNA sequences also encode this same CDR3. The chain has TRBV27 and TRBJ2-7, with a weak D call TRBD2 (6 bases). V was clipped by 2 bases and J by 1 base, with 12 bases between them. The V gene's germline CDR1 is MNHEY and CDR2 SMNVEV (reference sequence). The length of the CDR3 is 15 residues. The CDR3 protein is CASSLRGGPSYEQYF. The CDR3 bases are TGTGCCAGCAGTTTACGGGGAGGACCGTCCTACGAGCAGTACTTC.

The chain joins TRBV5-4 to TRBJ2-4; D might be TRBD1 (6 bases). The CDR3 loop spans 14 amino acids. Germline V gene lookup returns CDR1 SGHNT and CDR2 YYREEE (reference sequence). Trimming removed 3 bases at V and 7 bases at J, with 14 bases between. The CDR3 sequence is CASSSRQEGNIQYF. CDR3 sequence (DNA): TGTGCCAGCAGCTCCCGACAGGAAGGCAACATTCAGTACTTC.

This clone showed up just a few times. J is TRBJ1-1 and V is TRBV7-2; D gene ambiguous. V lost 2 bases to trimming and J lost 1 base, with 8 bases between them. The CDR3 length is 14 residues. Germline V gene data show CDR1 as SGHTA and CDR2 as FQGNSA. CDR3 coding DNA: TGTGCCAGCAGCTTACATGGCGGGAACACTGAAGCTTTCTTT. It translates to CASSLHGGNTEAFF.

The rearrangement links TRBV14 to TRBJ1-4; D is undetermined. Germline V gene sequence: CDR1 SGHDN, CDR2 FVKESK. This CDR3 region has 12 residues. Deletions cut 0 bases from V and 8 bases from J, with 4 bases between. CDR3 DNA sequence: TGTGCCAGCAGCCAAGAACGGGAAAAACTGTTTTTT. Protein sequence: CASSQEREKLFF.

This clone has only a few counts. The chain employs TRBV7-9 and TRBJ2-5, with TRBD2 identical over 12 bases. The CDR3 runs to 17 residues. With 4 bases clipped from V and 4 bases from J, the junction kept 10 bases outside the gene matches. Per germline, CDR1 SEHNR and CDR2 FQNEAQ (reference sequence). The CDR3 is CASSSTLAGGLGETQYF. The CDR3 DNA reads TGTGCCAGCAGCTCCACTCTAGCGGGAGGGTTAGGAGAGACCCAGTACTTC.

The rearrangement uses TRBV11-1 and TRBJ2-7; 10 bases map to TRBD1. V shed 3 bases and J 3 bases; nucleotides not matched to a gene: 5. This CDR3 has 15 residues. CDR1 is SGHAT and CDR2 is FQDESV in the germline V gene (reference sequence). The CDR3 sequence: CASSFPGQGYYEQYF. The CDR3 coding sequence is TGTGCCAGCAGCTTCCCGGGACAGGGGTACTACGAGCAGTACTTC.

The chain uses TRBV11-2 and TRBJ2-7; 7 bases fit TRBD2. The CDR3 sequence is 14 residues long. The J segment lost 7 bases and the V segment lost 1 base, leaving 7 bases of the junction unmatched. Per germline, CDR1 SGHAT and CDR2 FQNNGV. In DNA form, the CDR3 reads TGTGCCAGCAGCTTAGGGACGGGAGGCTGGGAGCAGTACTTC. Encoded protein: CASSLGTGGWEQYF.

Turning to this clone: A much more abundant neighbour one base away suggests this may be a read error. The chain couples TRBV2 to TRBJ2-7; D is unclear. The CDR3 has 10 amino acids. V was cut by 4 bases and J by 4 bases, with 2 bases left in between. The germline V gene has CDR1 SNHLY and CDR2 FYNNEI. The CDR3 DNA is TGTGCCAGCAGTGCATACGAGCAGTACTTC. Protein sequence: CASSAYEQYF.

This clone has ten or more counts. The gene calls are TRBV4-1 and TRBJ2-1; D might be TRBD2 (6 bases). The V and J ends lost 1 base and 10 bases respectively, with 11 bases between them. The CDR3 sequence is 13 residues long. The germline V gene encodes CDR1 MGHRA and CDR2 YSYEKL. CDR3 coding DNA: TGCGCCAGCAGCCAAGTTCCGGGAGCCGAGCAGTTCTTC. It encodes CASSQVPGAEQFF.

The chain links TRBV6-5 to TRBJ1-5, with D unclear. The V gene's germline CDR1 is MNHEY and CDR2 SVGAGI. V lost 6 bases, J lost 3 bases, and 12 bases lay in between. The CDR3 has 14 residues. CDR3 residues: CASSDGRDNQPQHF. The CDR3 DNA reads as TGTGCCAGCAGCGACGGACGGGACAATCAGCCCCAGCATTTT.

The V gene is TRBV6-1, the J gene TRBJ2-5; no definite D call. There are 13 residues in the CDR3. Germline V CDR1 and CDR2: MNHNS, SASEGT. Deletions cut 0 bases from V and 5 bases from J, with 7 bases between. CDR3 loop: CASSEAPRETQYF. In DNA form, the CDR3 reads TGTGCCAGCAGTGAAGCCCCCCGGGAGACCCAGTACTTC.

J is TRBJ2-7 and V is TRBV28; TRBD2 matches 9 bases. The CDR3 spans 15 residues. CDR1 is MDHEN, CDR2 SYDVKM, per germline. J gave up 5 bases and V 5 bases, and 10 bases lay outside the gene matches. CDR3 region: CASSPAGGPLDEQYF. The CDR3, as DNA: TGTGCCAGCAGTCCAGCGGGGGGACCCCTAGACGAGCAGTACTTC.

J is TRBJ1-2 and V is TRBV5-4; D gene ambiguous. CDR1 and CDR2 (germline): SGHNT, YYREEE (reference sequence). This CDR3 contains 12 residues. The V end lost 2 bases, the J end lost 8 bases, and 10 bases lay between the germline ends. This chain's CDR3 is CASSFGGIGYTF. The CDR3 DNA sequence: TGTGCCAGCAGCTTTGGAGGGATCGGCTACACCTTC.

The genes are TRBV5-8 and TRBJ2-5; 8 positions agree with TRBD1. Germline CDR1 is SGHTS and CDR2 is YDEGEE. After removal of 5 bases from V and 4 bases from J, the junction contained 4 bases not matched to a gene. The CDR3 covers 13 residues. The CDR3 DNA reads TGTGCCAGCAGATCGACAGGGGTAGAGACCCAGTACTTC. Amino acids: CASRSTGVETQYF.

This clone was observed a handful of times. J is TRBJ1-2 and V is TRBV6-6, with D possibly being TRBD1 (5 bases). The V gene's germline CDR1 is MNHNY and CDR2 SVGAGI (reference sequence). Trimming cost V 5 bases and J 8 bases, with 21 bases left between them. The CDR3 runs 15 residues. CDR3 nucleotides: TGTGCCAGCAGTCCGAGTAGGGGCCCTATAGGCGGCTACACCTTC. Translated, it gives CASSPSRGPIGGYTF.

The V and J genes are TRBV15 and TRBJ1-2; D remains ambiguous. Germline CDR1 and CDR2: LNHNV and YYDKDF (reference sequence). The length of the CDR3 is 14 residues. V dropped 1 base and J dropped 0 bases, with 6 bases sitting between them. CDR3 sequence: CATSRGGANYGYTF. CDR3 DNA: TGTGCCACCAGCAGAGGCGGAGCTAACTATGGCTACACCTTC. The full variable domain, rest sourced from reference TRBV15 and TRBJ1-2, is DAMVIQNPRYQVTQFGKPVTLSCSQTLNHNVMYWYQQKSSQAPKLLFHYYDKDFNNEADTPDNFQSRRPNTSFCFLDIRSPGLGDTAMYLCATSRGGANYGYTFGSGTRLTVV.

The chain recombines TRBV12-5 with TRBJ1-6, with D unresolved. Per the germline V gene, CDR1 is LGHNT and CDR2 is FRNRAP. The CDR3 covers 16 residues. Trimming shortened V by 8 bases and J by 5 bases, and 19 bases separated the two germline ends. The chain's CDR3 is CASTPMALGDNSPLHF. DNA of the CDR3: TGTGCTAGTACCCCTATGGCGCTGGGAGATAATTCACCCCTCCACTTT.

J is TRBJ2-7 and V is TRBV6-6; TRBD2 is a possible D gene (5 bases). V dropped 2 bases and J dropped 0 bases, with 8 bases sitting between them. CDR3 length equals 14 residues. CDR1 is MNHNY and CDR2 is SVGAGI in the germline V gene (reference sequence). The CDR3 loop is CASSYPDSSYEQYF. The CDR3 DNA sequence: TGTGCCAGCAGTTACCCGGACTCCTCCTACGAGCAGTACTTC.

This clone turned up a few times. The rearrangement uses TRBV5-4 and TRBJ2-3; D might be TRBD2 (5 bases). V shed 4 bases and J shed 0 bases, with 15 bases lying between them. Germline-derived CDR1 and CDR2 are SGHNT and YYREEE (reference sequence). The CDR3 is made up of 16 amino acids. CDR3 nucleotides: TGTGCCAGCAGCCCGCGGGTGGAGGAAAGCACAGATACGCAGTATTTT. This translates into CASSPRVEESTDTQYF.

The chain joins TRBV6-6 to TRBJ1-2; 9 nucleotides line up with TRBD1. Germline values: CDR1 MNHNY, CDR2 SVGAGI (reference sequence). CDR3 size: 14 residues. The V gene end was trimmed by 2 bases and the J gene end by 6 bases; junction bases not matched to a gene: 4. This CDR3 is CASSYPTGGNGYTF. The CDR3 bases are TGTGCCAGCAGTTACCCGACAGGGGGAAATGGCTACACCTTC.

The chain employs TRBV7-8 and TRBJ1-2; maybe TRBD1 (5 bases). V lost 5 bases to trimming and J lost 4 bases, with 11 bases between them. This CDR3 spans 13 amino acids. Germline V gene lookup returns CDR1 SGHVS and CDR2 FQNEAQ. The CDR3 region is CASSRDSSYGYTF. Here the CDR3 DNA reads TGTGCCAGCAGCCGCGACAGTTCCTATGGCTACACCTTC.

The J gene is TRBJ1-2, the V gene TRBV19, with 7 bases aligning to TRBD1. Trimming took 3 bases from V and 8 from J; bases not matched to a gene: 15. This CDR3 region has 16 residues. Germline CDR1 is LNHDA and CDR2 is SQIVND (reference sequence). The chain's CDR3 is CASSILGLGTAQGYTF. CDR3 bases: TGTGCCAGTAGTATTCTCGGCCTCGGGACAGCGCAAGGCTACACCTTC.

The CDR3 spells CASSLGGSGSYNEQFF. CDR3 nucleotide sequence: TGTGCCAGCAGCTTAGGAGGTAGCGGATCCTACAATGAGCAGTTCTTC. The rearrangement links TRBV7-7 to TRBJ2-1, with a weak D call TRBD2 (6 bases). Deletions cut 1 base from V and 1 base from J, with 11 bases between. The CDR3 extends over 16 amino acids. CDR1 is SSHAT, CDR2 FNYEAQ, per germline (reference sequence).

This clone has just a few counts. The chain links TRBV7-8 to TRBJ2-7; TRBD2 might be the D (7 bases). This CDR3 spans 16 amino acids. CDR1 SGHVS and CDR2 FQNEAQ come from the germline V gene. Trimming removed 6 bases from V and 0 bases from J, with 18 bases in between. CDR3 sequence reads: CASRILGGGSSYEQYF. CDR3 DNA: TGTGCCAGCAGGATCCTCGGGGGCGGGAGCTCCTACGAGCAGTACTTC.

This clone was found a few times. CDR3 DNA sequence: TGTGCCTGGAGTGAACTTCACACCGGGGAGCTGTTTTTT. This encodes CAWSELHTGELFF. V usage is TRBV30 and J usage is TRBJ2-2, with D unresolved. The CDR3 length is 13 residues. Germline loops: CDR1 GTSNPN, CDR2 SVGIG (reference sequence). With 1 base removed from V and 3 bases from J, the gap between germline ends came to 6 bases.

This clone was detected a few times. The genes are TRBV30 and TRBJ2-5; TRBD2 agrees at 14 bases. The CDR3 length is 18 residues. Germline CDR1 and CDR2: GTSNPN and SVGIG (reference sequence). Trimming removed 3 bases from V and 1 base from J; junction bases left unmatched: 10. DNA for the CDR3: TGTGCCTGGAGCGATTATGGGACTAGCGGGAGCCTCCAAGAGACCCAGTACTTC. Protein sequence: CAWSDYGTSGSLQETQYF.

This clone occurred a few times. The rearrangement joins TRBV2 to TRBJ1-6; 7 bases match TRBD1. Looked up from germline, CDR1 is SNHLY and CDR2 is FYNNEI. The V gene end was trimmed by 6 bases and the J gene end by 6 bases; junction bases not matched to a gene: 20. This CDR3 spans 19 amino acids. CDR3 DNA: TGTGCCAGCAGCCCGCTCCGTCGACAGGGATGGGCGGGTAATTCACCCCTCCACTTT. Translated: CASSPLRRQGWAGNSPLHF.

This clone was counted a few times. This rearrangement joins TRBV9 to TRBJ2-1, with 9 bases fitting TRBD1. This CDR3 has 16 amino acids. After removal of 4 bases from V and 2 bases from J, the junction contained 7 bases not matched to a gene. Germline V gene data show CDR1 as SGDLS and CDR2 as YYNGEE. CDR3 sequence (DNA): TGTGCCAGCAGCCCGGGGACAGGGCCAACCTACAATGAGCAGTTCTTC. Its translation: CASSPGTGPTYNEQFF.

The V call is TRBV15, the J call TRBJ1-1, with D possibly matching TRBD1 (5 bases). V lost 3 bases and J 5 bases, leaving 19 bases between the germline ends. In germline, CDR1 is LNHNV, CDR2 YYDKDF (reference sequence). This CDR3 has 16 amino acids. CDR3 amino acids: CATSSNLRAGKTEAFF. CDR3 bases: TGTGCCACCAGCAGTAATCTCAGGGCAGGGAAAACTGAAGCTTTCTTT.

This clone occurred a few times. V and J are TRBV25-1 and TRBJ2-3, with 12 bases that match TRBD1. V was pared by 4 bases and J by 6 bases, with 14 bases of the junction left unmatched. CDR1 MGHDK and CDR2 SYGVNS come from the germline V gene. This CDR3 is 18 amino acids long. Here the CDR3 reads CASSAQLPGQGARDTQYF. In nucleotides, the CDR3 is TGTGCCAGCAGTGCCCAACTTCCGGGACAGGGGGCGCGGGATACGCAGTATTTT.

Comments on this clone: Other DNA sequences from this sample encode an identical CDR3 as well. V and J are TRBV30 and TRBJ2-5; possibly TRBD1 for D (5 bases). The CDR3 runs to 15 residues. Germline CDR1 reads GTSNPN; CDR2 reads SVGIG (reference sequence). V was trimmed by 1 base and J by 1 base, leaving 13 bases between them. Written as DNA, the CDR3 is TGTGCCTGGAGTGGGGTAGCAGGGATCCAAGAGACCCAGTACTTC. This codes for CAWSGVAGIQETQYF.